A single sample is the source of the 3 T cell receptor beta chains below, sequenced in a study of cytotoxic CD8 clonotypes in ibrutinib-treated CLL. The protocol was immunoSEQ multiplex PCR, while the TCRdb copy is restricted to in-frame clones and leaves out a portion. Of 250,000 to 350,000 clones listed, about 72% are singletons. The specimen was PBMCs, collected at disease progression, from a patient treated with ibrutinib. All receptors derive from a human donor with chronic lymphocytic leukemia.

The V and J genes are TRBV18 and TRBJ2-2; weak D call: TRBD1 (5 bases). The germline V gene encodes CDR1 KGHSH and CDR2 LQKENI. With 5 bases removed from V and 4 bases from J, the gap between germline ends came to 17 bases. The length of the CDR3 is 16 residues. Here the CDR3 reads CASSGADLWGTGELFF. CDR3 DNA sequence: TGTGCCAGCTCAGGGGCAGACCTTTGGGGCACCGGGGAGCTGTTTTTT.

The CDR3 sequence: CASSATRGIGELFF. CDR3 bases: TGTGCCAGCAGTGCAACGAGGGGTATCGGGGAGCTGTTTTTT. The rearrangement joins TRBV25-1 to TRBJ2-2; possibly TRBD1 or TRBD2 for D (5 bases each). CDR3 length equals 14 residues. Germline V gene sequence: CDR1 MGHDK, CDR2 SYGVNS. Trimming removed 4 bases from V and 7 bases from J, with 13 bases in between.

V gene TRBV5-1 combines with J gene TRBJ2-7; TRBD2 matches 10 bases. The CDR3 consists of 14 residues. V was pared by 4 bases and J by 6 bases, with 7 bases of the junction left unmatched. CDR1 is SGHRS and CDR2 is YFSETQ in the germline V gene. The CDR3 DNA follows: TGCGCCAGCAGCCCTAGCGGGAGTAGGGTCGAGCAGTACTTC. It encodes CASSPSGSRVEQYF.